These 9 T cell receptor beta chains were all obtained from the same sample, sequenced in a study of T cells in Graves' hyperthyroidism and ophthalmopathy. TCR beta CDR3 regions were amplified from RNA transcripts. The HTBI primer set drove a first-round RT-PCR of the TCR CDR3. TCRdb recomputed calls from the multiplex PCR reads with MiXCR, one row per CDR3 protein. This sample has about 420,000 distinct CDR3 sequences, with around 15% found just once. The sequenced material came from blood. The receptors come from a woman in her late teens or twenties with Graves' hyperthyroidism.

This clonotype came up many times. The CDR3 protein is CASSLPNPAQETQYF. The CDR3 nucleotides read TGTGCCAGCAGTTTACCCAATCCCGCCCAAGAGACCCAGTACTTC. V is TRBV28 and J is TRBJ2-5; no clear D. Germline V gene lookup returns CDR1 MDHEN and CDR2 SYDVKM. Trimming took off 2 bases at V and 1 base at J, with 11 bases between the two ends. This CDR3 has 15 amino acids.

The sample holds many counts of this clonotype. This rearrangement joins TRBV28 to TRBJ1-5, with 12 bases identical to TRBD1. V lost 5 bases to trimming and J lost 12 bases; unmatched junction nucleotides: 8. The CDR3 sequence is 14 residues long. Germline CDR1 reads MDHEN; CDR2 reads SYDVKM. CDR3 bases: TGTGCCAGCAGTCGCCCCGGGACAGGGGGCTACCAGCATTTT. Protein: CASSRPGTGGYQHF.

This clonotype was seen repeatedly, ten times or more. V gene TRBV11-2 combines with J gene TRBJ2-1, with 11 bases fitting TRBD2. CDR3 size: 15 residues. From germline, CDR1 is SGHAT and CDR2 FQNNGV. The ends lost 6 bases at V and 6 bases at J; junction bases unmatched: 7. The CDR3 loop is CASRIAGGHGNEQFF. DNA of the CDR3: TGTGCCAGCAGAATAGCGGGAGGGCATGGCAATGAGCAGTTCTTC. Supplemented by reference TRBV11-2 and TRBJ2-1, the full variable domain reads EAGVAQSPRYKIIEKRQSVAFWCNPISGHATLYWYQQILGQGPKLLIQFQNNGVVDDSQLPKDRFSAERLKGVDSTLKIQPAKLEDSAVYLCASRIAGGHGNEQFFGPGTRLTVL.

The chain carries TRBV5-1 and TRBJ2-5, with D perhaps given as TRBD1 or TRBD2 (6 bases each). The J call may be wrong; the DNA end is better matched by TRBJ2-1. CDR1 is SGHRS, CDR2 YFSETQ, per germline. This CDR3 is built from 15 residues. As DNA, the CDR3 is TGCGCCAGCGGACCCGGGGGCCGGGAAAAAGAGACCCAGTTCTTC. Translation: CASGPGGREKETQFF.

This rearrangement joins TRBV5-1 to TRBJ2-3; TRBD2 matches at 10 bases. Losses at the gene ends were 7 bases for V and 6 bases for J; bases not matched to a gene: 11. The CDR3 is 15 amino acids. Germline-derived CDR1 and CDR2 are SGHRS and YFSETQ. DNA of the CDR3: TGCGCCAGCGGAAGCGGGAGGGCCGAAGGGGATACGCAGTATTTT. Amino acids: CASGSGRAEGDTQYF.

This clonotype was recorded at least ten times. The chain joins TRBV19 to TRBJ2-3; D is uncertain. V was trimmed by 5 bases and J by 4 bases, leaving 16 bases between them. Germline V gives CDR1 LNHDA, CDR2 SQIVND (reference sequence). There are 15 residues in the CDR3. This CDR3 reads CASSQFQRKADTQYF. The CDR3 region has the DNA TGTGCCAGTAGTCAATTTCAGCGCAAGGCAGATACGCAGTATTTT.

This clonotype was detected many times. The V call is TRBV3-1, the J call TRBJ2-5; tentative D call: TRBD2 (5 bases). CDR3 length: 13 amino acids. CDR1 is LGHDT, CDR2 YNNKEL, per germline (reference sequence). Trimming cost V 2 bases and J 1 base, with 5 bases left between them. The CDR3 protein is CASSQRGQETQYF. The CDR3 nucleotides are TGTGCCAGCAGCCAACGGGGCCAAGAGACCCAGTACTTC.

This clonotype was detected ten times or more. The rearrangement uses TRBV5-1 and TRBJ2-1, with TRBD2 matching 7 bases. The J segment lost 7 bases and the V segment lost 1 base, leaving 8 bases of the junction unmatched. Germline loops: CDR1 SGHRS, CDR2 YFSETQ. This CDR3 has 15 residues. CDR3 DNA: TGCGCCAGCAGCTTGAGAGGGACTAACCGAAATGAGCAGTTCTTC. It is translated as CASSLRGTNRNEQFF.

This clonotype was counted ten times or more. J is TRBJ2-2 and V is TRBV12-3 or TRBV12-4, with a weak D call TRBD2 (6 bases). The CDR3 covers 16 residues. Trimming pared 1 base from V and 1 base from J, leaving 10 bases between. CDR3 amino acids: CASSLGRLENTGELFF. The CDR3 DNA is TGTGCCAGCAGTTTAGGGAGACTAGAGAACACCGGGGAGCTGTTTTTT.